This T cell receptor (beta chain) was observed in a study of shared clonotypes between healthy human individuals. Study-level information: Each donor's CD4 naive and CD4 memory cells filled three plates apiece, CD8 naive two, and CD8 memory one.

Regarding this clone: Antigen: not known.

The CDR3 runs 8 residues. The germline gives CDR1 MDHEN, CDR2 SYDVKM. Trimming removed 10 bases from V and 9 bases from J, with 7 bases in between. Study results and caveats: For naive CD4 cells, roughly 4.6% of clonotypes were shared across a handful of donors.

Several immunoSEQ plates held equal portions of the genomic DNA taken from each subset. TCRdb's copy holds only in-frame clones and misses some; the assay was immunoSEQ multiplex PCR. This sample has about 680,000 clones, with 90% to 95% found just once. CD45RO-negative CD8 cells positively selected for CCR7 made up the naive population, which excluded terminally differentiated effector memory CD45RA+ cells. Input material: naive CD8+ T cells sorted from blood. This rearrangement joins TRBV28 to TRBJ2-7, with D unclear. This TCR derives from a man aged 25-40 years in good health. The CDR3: CATSGQYF. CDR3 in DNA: TGTGCCACCTCGGGGCAGTACTTC.